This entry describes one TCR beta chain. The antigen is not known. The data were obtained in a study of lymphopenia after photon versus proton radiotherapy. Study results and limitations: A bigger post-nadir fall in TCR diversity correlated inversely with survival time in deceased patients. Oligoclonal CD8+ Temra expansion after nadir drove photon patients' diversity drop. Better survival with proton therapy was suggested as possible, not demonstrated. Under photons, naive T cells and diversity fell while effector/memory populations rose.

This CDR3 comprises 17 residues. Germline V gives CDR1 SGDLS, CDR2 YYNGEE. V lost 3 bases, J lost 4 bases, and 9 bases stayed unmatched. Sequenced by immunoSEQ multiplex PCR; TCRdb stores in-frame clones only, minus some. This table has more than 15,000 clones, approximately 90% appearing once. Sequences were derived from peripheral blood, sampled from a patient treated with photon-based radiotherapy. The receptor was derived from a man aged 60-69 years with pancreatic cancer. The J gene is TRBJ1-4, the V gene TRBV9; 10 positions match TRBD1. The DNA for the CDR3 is TGTGCCAGCAGCGCGACGACAGGGGGCCGAAGTAATGAAAAACTGTTTTTT. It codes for CASSATTGGRSNEKLFF.